This T cell receptor (beta chain) was observed in a study of OX40 agonist ivuxolimab in advanced cancers. Study-level results: More expanded clones were seen, on average, in CD8+ T cells than in CD4+. CD4+ and CD8+ blood T cells expanded clonally by week 6 at 0.1 to 3.0 mg/kg.

The data were produced by immunoSEQ multiplex PCR, yet TCRdb's version contains in-frame clones alone and is incomplete. The sample contains about 47,000 clones, around nine tenths of which appear only once. This clone was found once. Its antigen is not identified. The sample was CD4+ or CD8+ T cells sorted from blood, taken in a trial of the OX40 agonist ivuxolimab. This TCR came from an adult with an advanced solid tumor such as melanoma, head and neck, liver or kidney cancer.

The CDR3 DNA reads as TGTGCCTGGAACAAAGGGGGCCCTTACGAGCAGTACTTC. It specifies CAWNKGGPYEQYF. This chain uses TRBV30 with TRBJ2-7; 7 bases are a match to TRBD1. There are 13 residues in the CDR3. V trimming: 4 bases; J trimming: 4 bases; junction bases outside the gene matches: 7. The germline V gene has CDR1 GTSNPN and CDR2 SVGIG (reference sequence).